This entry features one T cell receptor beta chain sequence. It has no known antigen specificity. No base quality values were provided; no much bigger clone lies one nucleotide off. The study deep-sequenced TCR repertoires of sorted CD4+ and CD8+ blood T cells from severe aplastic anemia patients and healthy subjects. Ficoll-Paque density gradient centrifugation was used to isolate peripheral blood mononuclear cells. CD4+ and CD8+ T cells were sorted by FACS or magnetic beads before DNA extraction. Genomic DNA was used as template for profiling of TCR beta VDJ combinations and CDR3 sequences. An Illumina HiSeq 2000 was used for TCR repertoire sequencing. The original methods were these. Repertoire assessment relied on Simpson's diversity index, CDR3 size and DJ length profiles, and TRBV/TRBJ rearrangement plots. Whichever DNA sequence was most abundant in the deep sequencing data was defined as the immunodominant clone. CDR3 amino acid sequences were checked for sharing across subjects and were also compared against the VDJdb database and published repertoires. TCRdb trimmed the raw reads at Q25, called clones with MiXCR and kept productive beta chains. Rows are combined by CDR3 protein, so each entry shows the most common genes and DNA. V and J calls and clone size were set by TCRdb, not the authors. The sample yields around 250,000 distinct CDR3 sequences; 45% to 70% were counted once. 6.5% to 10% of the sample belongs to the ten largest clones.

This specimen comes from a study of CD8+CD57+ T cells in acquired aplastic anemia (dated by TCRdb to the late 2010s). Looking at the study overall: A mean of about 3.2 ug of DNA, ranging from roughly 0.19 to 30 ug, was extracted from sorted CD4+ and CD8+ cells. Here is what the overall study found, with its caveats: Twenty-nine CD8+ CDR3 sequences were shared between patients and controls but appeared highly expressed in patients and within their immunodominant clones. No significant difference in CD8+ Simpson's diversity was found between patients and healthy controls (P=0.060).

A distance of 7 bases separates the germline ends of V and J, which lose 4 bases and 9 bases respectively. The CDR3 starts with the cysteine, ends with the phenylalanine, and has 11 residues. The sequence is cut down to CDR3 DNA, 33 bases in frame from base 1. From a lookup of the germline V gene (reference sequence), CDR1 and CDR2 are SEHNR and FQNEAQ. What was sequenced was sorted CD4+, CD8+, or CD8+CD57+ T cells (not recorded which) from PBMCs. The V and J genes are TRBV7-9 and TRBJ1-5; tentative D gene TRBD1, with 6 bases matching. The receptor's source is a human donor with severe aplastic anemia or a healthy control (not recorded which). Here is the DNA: TGTGCCAGCAGCTCCAGGGGGCCCCAGCATTTT. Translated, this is CASSSRGPQHF.